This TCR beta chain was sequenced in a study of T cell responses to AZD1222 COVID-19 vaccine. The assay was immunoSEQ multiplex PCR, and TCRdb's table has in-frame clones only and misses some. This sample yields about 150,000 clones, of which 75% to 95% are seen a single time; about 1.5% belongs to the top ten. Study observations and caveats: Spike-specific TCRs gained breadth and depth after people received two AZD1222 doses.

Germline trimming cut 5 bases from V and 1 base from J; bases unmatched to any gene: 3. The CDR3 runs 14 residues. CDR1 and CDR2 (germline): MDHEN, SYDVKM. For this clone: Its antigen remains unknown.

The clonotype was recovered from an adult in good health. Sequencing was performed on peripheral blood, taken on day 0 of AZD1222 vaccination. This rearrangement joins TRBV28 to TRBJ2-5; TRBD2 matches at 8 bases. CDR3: CASSLSGTQETQYF. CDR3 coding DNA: TGTGCCAGCAGTCTTAGCGGGACCCAAGAGACCCAGTACTTC.